Following are 6 T cell receptor beta chains from one sample sequenced in a study of cytomegalovirus exposure and HLA in healthy donors. Primers included in the PCR were 60 Vbeta and 13 Jbeta primers. This table comes from immunoSEQ multiplex PCR, and its TCRdb copy is limited to in-frame clones, with some not included. The data show about 190,000 clones, with approximately 88% seen just once and around 1.3% held by the top ten. Sequencing was performed on PBMCs. The receptors derive from a boy between 2 and 10 years old in good health and CMV-seronegative.

The chain combines TRBV4-3 with TRBJ2-7; 9 nucleotides align to TRBD1. V lost 1 base and J lost 4; bases outside the gene matches: 2. The CDR3 consists of 14 residues. Germline V gene sequence: CDR1 LGHNA, CDR2 YSLEER. The CDR3 sequence is CASSQGDRGYEQYF. In DNA, the CDR3 is TGCGCCAGCAGCCAAGGCGACAGGGGGTACGAGCAGTACTTC.

V gene TRBV6-5 combines with J gene TRBJ2-1, with 7 bases aligning to TRBD2. After removal of 6 bases from V and 2 bases from J, the junction contained 4 bases not matched to a gene. Germline V lookup: CDR1 MNHEY, CDR2 SVGAGI. The CDR3 is 14 amino acids. CDR3 region: CASRPGLAYNEQFF. The CDR3 nucleotides are TGTGCCAGCAGACCCGGACTAGCCTACAATGAGCAGTTCTTC.

The rearrangement links TRBV6-5 to TRBJ2-1; possibly TRBD1 for D (5 bases). The CDR3 runs to 14 residues. The V end was cut by 0 bases, the J end by 6 bases, with 9 bases between. Germline V gene data show CDR1 as MNHEY and CDR2 as SVGAGI. This chain's CDR3 is CASSYSAGPNEQFF. The CDR3 region has the DNA TGTGCCAGCAGTTACTCTGCAGGGCCCAATGAGCAGTTCTTC.

The rearrangement uses TRBV10-3 and TRBJ2-5; possibly TRBD2 for D (5 bases). Trimming shortened V by 2 bases and J by 7 bases, and 8 bases separated the two germline ends. This CDR3 comprises 12 residues. Germline values: CDR1 ENHRY, CDR2 SYGVKD. In nucleotides, the CDR3 is TGTGCCATCAGTGAGACCGAGGGGACCCAGTACTTC. This encodes CAISETEGTQYF.

The chain uses TRBV19 and TRBJ2-5; D possibly corresponds to TRBD2 (6 bases). The CDR3 spans 13 residues. V was shortened by 5 bases and J by 1 base, with 8 bases between the two germline ends. The germline V gene encodes CDR1 LNHDA and CDR2 SQIVND (reference sequence). The CDR3 reads CASSGTLQETQYF. The CDR3 DNA reads TGTGCCAGTAGTGGGACTCTCCAAGAGACCCAGTACTTC.

The chain links TRBV4-3 to TRBJ2-7; 9 nucleotides line up with TRBD1. This CDR3 spans 15 amino acids. Germline CDR1 and CDR2: LGHNA and YSLEER. V lost 4 bases to trimming and J lost 4 bases; unmatched junction nucleotides: 8. DNA of the CDR3: TGCGCCAGCAGCCCCGCGGTGACAGGGGGATACGAGCAGTACTTC. Translation: CASSPAVTGGYEQYF.